This T cell receptor (beta chain) stems from a study of shared clonotypes between healthy human individuals. DNA from unsorted PBMC was sequenced on ten immunoSEQ deep assay plates. Assay: immunoSEQ multiplex PCR; the TCRdb copy retains only in-frame clones and omits some. This sample yields 450,000 to 500,000 clones, of which over 70% are seen a single time; about 13% belongs to the top ten. General study findings and limits: Clonotype sharing among donors was expected to depend on sequencing depth. It was only blood that was sampled, and tissue repertoires likely differ.

The germline CDR1 and CDR2 sequences are MDHEN and SYDVKM. This CDR3 spans 16 amino acids. A note on this clone: What it binds is not known. With only one base between it and a far larger clone, this is likely a read error.

The source material was PBMCs. This TCR was sampled from a woman in her forties in good health. Some clones in this sample may be carry-over from other donors' samples. The V and J genes are TRBV28 and TRBJ2-4, with D possibly being TRBD1 (8 bases). This chain's CDR3 is CASSSGGEDRGCRVHF. As DNA, the CDR3 is TGTGCCAGCAGTTCTGGGGGGGAAGACAGGGGATGCCGTGTGCACTTC.